This is a list of T cell receptor beta chains from one sample in a study of radiation and T cells in renal cell carcinoma. Measured with immunoSEQ multiplex PCR; TCRdb has only the in-frame clones, and not every one. The top ten hold more than 10% of the sample, which has about 130,000 clones, more than 70% seen once. The sequencing here drew on blood, taken from a patient whose treatment included radiotherapy and nephrectomy. Source of these receptors: a woman aged 45-59 years with renal cell carcinoma. CDR3s include the opening cysteine and the closing phenylalanine or tryptophan. The D gene is left open where the match is weak. Where a row states a size, it is once, few, many or the class of an expanded clone; other rows omit it.

J	size	V	D	CDR3	DNA
TRBJ2-6	once	TRBV5-1	NA	CASSSGQLYSGANVLTF	TGCGCCAGCAGCTCTGGACAGCTTTACTCTGGGGCCAACGTCCTGACTTTC
TRBJ2-7	once	TRBV6-5	NA	CASSYQPFSYEQYF	TGTGCCAGCAGTTACCAGCCATTCTCCTACGAGCAGTACTTC
TRBJ1-4	NA	TRBV19	NA	CASSSNSGGGDEKLFF	TGTGCCAGTAGTAGCAACTCCGGGGGGGGAGACGAAAAACTGTTTTTT
TRBJ2-5	NA	TRBV7-2	TRBD2	CASSSTFELAEETQYF	TGTGCCAGCAGCTCAACCTTTGAACTAGCGGAAGAGACCCAGTACTTC
TRBJ1-3	NA	TRBV6-6	NA	CASSSRQAGNTIYF	TGTGCCAGCAGTTCCCGACAGGCTGGAAACACCATATATTTT
TRBJ1-1	once	TRBV10-3	TRBD1	CAISTGGGETEAFF	TGTGCCATCAGTACAGGGGGCGGGGAGACTGAAGCTTTCTTT
TRBJ2-1	NA	TRBV18	NA	CASSGVRAPRNEQFF	TGTGCCAGCTCGGGGGTAAGGGCCCCGCGAAATGAGCAGTTCTTC
TRBJ1-3	NA	TRBV19	NA	CASSIDSSGNTIYF	TGTGCCAGTAGTATCGACAGCTCTGGAAACACCATATATTTT
TRBJ2-1	few	TRBV7-3	TRBD2	CASSLGTSGGPRQFF	TGTGCCAGCAGCTTAGGGACTAGCGGGGGGCCTCGGCAGTTCTTC
TRBJ1-2	NA	TRBV19	NA	CASSTGSQGYTF	TGTGCCAGTAGTACCGGGAGTCAAGGCTACACCTTC
TRBJ1-4	NA	TRBV7-6	TRBD1	CASSPGTVNEKLFF	TGTGCCAGCAGCCCCGGGACAGTAAATGAAAAACTGTTTTTT
TRBJ1-1	NA	TRBV2	TRBD1	CASRGGQSEAFF	TGTGCCAGCAGGGGGGGACAGTCGGAAGCTTTCTTT
TRBJ2-7	NA	TRBV5-1	TRBD1	CASSPQGQVSYEQYF	TGCGCCAGCAGCCCCCAGGGACAGGTGTCCTACGAGCAGTACTTC
TRBJ1-2	NA	TRBV6-5	NA	CASSPNYGYTF	TGTGCCAGCAGCCCCAACTATGGCTACACCTTC
TRBJ2-7	NA	TRBV14	NA	CASSQGRTYEQYF	TGTGCCAGCAGCCAAGGCCGGACCTACGAGCAGTACTTC
TRBJ1-2	NA	TRBV6-9	TRBD1	CASRQGTGRYYGYTF	TGTGCCAGCAGGCAAGGGACAGGGAGGTACTATGGCTACACCTTC
TRBJ2-2	NA	TRBV25-1	NA	CASSERVTGELFF	TGTGCCAGCAGTGAAAGGGTCACCGGGGAGCTGTTTTTT
TRBJ2-3	NA	TRBV6-1	NA	CASSGERKDTQYF	TGTGCCAGCAGTGGGGAACGGAAGGATACGCAGTATTTT
TRBJ1-1	few	TRBV12-5	NA	CASGLASLGTEAFF	TGTGCTAGTGGTTTGGCCAGCCTCGGGACTGAAGCTTTCTTT
TRBJ1-5	few	TRBV21-1	NA	CASRHRQLNQPQHF	TGTGCCAGCCGCCATCGACAGCTCAATCAGCCCCAGCATTTT
TRBJ2-1	NA	TRBV4-2	TRBD2	CASRPSGGPYNEQFF	TGTGCCAGCAGACCTAGCGGGGGACCCTACAATGAGCAGTTCTTC
TRBJ1-6	NA	TRBV15	NA	CATAGTGTESPLHF	TGTGCCACCGCCGGGACCGGGACGGAATCACCCCTCCACTTT
TRBJ1-2	NA	TRBV6-5	NA	CASSTWGAGGYTF	TGTGCCAGCAGTACTTGGGGGGCTGGGGGCTACACCTTC
TRBJ1-1	NA	TRBV18	NA	CASSPTAGSEAFF	TGTGCCAGCTCACCCACGGCAGGGTCTGAAGCTTTCTTT
TRBJ1-3	NA	TRBV14	NA	CASSPYSPSSGNTIYF	TGTGCCAGCAGCCCTTACTCGCCGAGCTCTGGAAACACCATATATTTT
TRBJ1-1	few	TRBV14	NA	CASSQEWAGTEAFF	TGTGCCAGCAGCCAAGAATGGGCCGGGACTGAAGCTTTCTTT
TRBJ2-7	NA	TRBV10-3	NA	CAIKTGNGLSSYEQYF	TGTGCCATAAAAACCGGAAATGGGCTTAGCTCCTACGAGCAGTACTTC
TRBJ1-1	NA	TRBV18	TRBD1	CASSPKLGQGDPMNTEAFF	TGTGCCAGCTCACCAAAATTGGGACAGGGTGACCCCATGAACACTGAAGCTTTCTTT
TRBJ1-1	NA	TRBV5-1	NA	CASSLQTANTEAFF	TGCGCCAGCAGCTTGCAGACAGCGAACACTGAAGCTTTCTTT
TRBJ2-1	NA	TRBV5-6	NA	CASSWALTRGNEQFF	TGTGCCAGCAGCTGGGCCCTGACTAGGGGGAATGAGCAGTTCTTC
TRBJ1-5	NA	TRBV6-1	NA	CASIGENNQPQHF	TGTGCCAGCATCGGGGAAAACAATCAGCCCCAGCATTTT
TRBJ1-6	NA	TRBV2	NA	CASSENWGQNSPLHF	TGTGCCAGCAGTGAAAATTGGGGTCAGAATTCACCCCTCCACTTT
TRBJ2-7	NA	TRBV6-1	NA	CASSRTVSYEQYF	TGTGCCAGCAGTCGGACAGTCTCCTACGAGCAGTACTTC
TRBJ1-1	NA	TRBV4-3	NA	CASSQDQSGRMNTEAFF	TGCGCCAGCAGCCAAGATCAATCGGGCAGGATGAACACTGAAGCTTTCTTT
TRBJ2-3	NA	TRBV10-3	NA	CAMSADIKFTDTQYF	TGTGCCATGTCCGCAGACATAAAGTTCACAGATACGCAGTATTTT
TRBJ1-2	NA	TRBV19	TRBD1	CASSLGGQVPYGYTF	TGTGCCAGTAGTTTGGGCGGACAGGTACCTTATGGCTACACCTTC
TRBJ1-2	NA	TRBV29-1	NA	CSVEDGFYGYTF	TGCAGCGTCGAGGACGGTTTCTATGGCTACACCTTC
TRBJ1-2	NA	TRBV18	TRBD1	CASSHRDRAEDYGYTF	TGTGCCAGCTCACACCGGGACAGGGCAGAGGATTACGGCTACACCTTC
TRBJ1-5	few	TRBV6-4	NA	CASSPYTGQPQHF	TGTGCCAGCAGTCCCTACACAGGTCAGCCCCAGCATTTT
TRBJ2-1	NA	TRBV19	NA	CASSMDWGISYNEQFF	TGTGCCAGTAGTATGGACTGGGGTATCTCCTACAATGAGCAGTTCTTC
TRBJ1-4	NA	TRBV5-1	NA	CASSLGWGKEKLFF	TGCGCCAGCAGCTTGGGGTGGGGAAAGGAAAAACTGTTTTTT
TRBJ1-1	NA	TRBV6-6	NA	CATGGPIGTEAFF	TGTGCCACCGGGGGCCCAATCGGGACTGAAGCTTTCTTT
TRBJ2-7	NA	TRBV18	NA	CASSPRGDWQYF	TGTGCCAGCTCACCGCGAGGGGACTGGCAGTACTTC
TRBJ2-5	NA	TRBV4-3	NA	CASSQDVLRGTQYF	TGCGCCAGCAGCCAAGACGTCTTAAGGGGGACCCAGTACTTC
TRBJ1-2	NA	TRBV5-4	TRBD1	CASSMGQDGYTF	TGTGCCAGCAGCATGGGACAGGATGGCTACACCTTC
TRBJ2-1	few	TRBV6-6	TRBD2	CASRLAGDYNEQFF	TGTGCCAGCAGACTAGCGGGGGATTACAATGAGCAGTTCTTC
TRBJ2-1	NA	TRBV9	TRBD2	CASSVDRTRVREQFF	TGTGCCAGCAGCGTAGACAGGACTAGGGTGCGAGAGCAGTTCTTC
TRBJ1-1	NA	TRBV7-9	TRBD1	CASSLGQGTEAFF	TGTGCCAGCAGCCTGGGACAGGGGACTGAAGCTTTCTTT
TRBJ1-4	NA	TRBV10-3	TRBD1	CAISAVGTGSNEKLFF	TGTGCCATCAGTGCGGTTGGGACAGGGTCTAATGAAAAACTGTTTTTT
TRBJ2-1	NA	TRBV2	NA	CASSEARQRDEQFF	TGTGCCAGCAGTGAAGCGCGGCAGAGGGATGAGCAGTTCTTC
TRBJ1-1	NA	TRBV2	NA	CASEWLRTEAFF	TGTGCCAGCGAATGGTTGAGGACTGAAGCTTTCTTT
TRBJ1-1	NA	TRBV4-1	NA	CASSQGDQGGAEAFF	TGCGCCAGCAGCCAAGGTGATCAGGGTGGAGCTGAAGCTTTCTTT
TRBJ2-2	NA	TRBV6-1	NA	CASSSHSRNTGELFF	TGTGCCAGCAGCTCGCATTCTAGAAACACCGGGGAGCTGTTTTTT
TRBJ1-5	NA	TRBV6-5	TRBD1	CASSSRGSNQPQHF	TGTGCCAGCAGCTCCAGGGGGTCGAATCAGCCCCAGCATTTT
TRBJ1-3	once	TRBV6-5	TRBD1	CATHRGQGASNTIYF	TGTGCCACCCATCGGGGACAGGGGGCGTCAAACACCATATATTTT